The T cell receptor beta chain described here comes from a study of breast tumors, draining lymph nodes, adjacent tissues. TCRdb reanalysed the multiplex PCR reads using MiXCR and keeps one entry per CDR3 protein. This sample yields around 25,000 distinct CDR3 sequences, of which 23% are seen a single time; roughly 14% belongs to the top ten. This clonotype was observed a few times. Its antigen is still unknown. Study-level results: Compared with lymph nodes, tumors were less diverse; compared with nontumor tissue, more. Luminal-like breast cancer showed significantly greater tumor-nontumor repertoire similarity than basal-like breast cancer did.

The CDR3 sequence is 15 residues long. The V gene is TRBV12-1, the J gene TRBJ2-1. TRBV12-1 is a pseudogene segment. The clonotype was recovered from a female donor with breast cancer. Some clones in this sample may be carry-over from other donors' samples. Sequencing was carried out using breast tumor tissue. CDR3 sequence (DNA): TGTGCCAGCAGCACCTACAGAGAAAGGAACAATGAGCAGTTCTTC. This sequence encodes CASSTYRERNNEQFF.